This TCR beta chain was identified during a study of T cell responses to AZD1222 COVID-19 vaccine. Overall study results and limits: As reported, nearly half of all spike-specific TCRs target variant regions that are unmutated. It should be noted that donors were predominantly white British and more often female, and clonal diversity was possibly underestimated. It was only after the peak T cell response that any repertoires were sampled. Spike regions recognized by vaccine-associated CD4 TCRs spanned the protein, led by 160-218 and 743-854.

V gave up 3 bases and J gave up 2 bases, with 18 bases separating them. The length of the CDR3 is 17 residues. CDR1 KGHSH and CDR2 LQKENI come from the germline V gene. This clone was counted only a few times. The antigen remains unidentified. Clones were read by immunoSEQ multiplex PCR, and TCRdb kept only the in-frame ones, dropping some. The table includes tens of thousands of clones, 70% to 85% detected once. The rearrangement links TRBV18 to TRBJ2-3, with D possibly being TRBD1 (6 bases). The sample consisted of peripheral blood, taken on day 0 of AZD1222 vaccination. This receptor was taken from an adult in good health. The CDR3 sequence: CASSPAGDLIHTDTQYF. The CDR3 coding sequence is TGTGCCAGCTCACCGGCAGGGGACCTCATACACACAGATACGCAGTATTTT.